This TCR beta chain was documented in a study of blood T cells in healthy people across ages. Using a J-beta primer mix together with a sample-barcoded 5' primer, a second PCR was run for roughly 7 to 11 cycles. Every cDNA molecule bore a tag from a template-switch adaptor containing 12 random nucleotides. Using its own MiXCR run on the 5' RACE reads, TCRdb lists one record per CDR3 protein. Counted here are roughly 800,000 distinct CDR3 sequences, 58% occurring once; the ten biggest clones make up about 20%. Findings and caveats of the study: The fall in TCR beta diversity per million T cells was roughly linear with age. The study could not conclusively compare naive and antigen-experienced cells, given its unsorted PBMCs. TCR beta diversity tracked closely with naive T cell percentage.

Trimming left V 6 bases short and J 5 bases short, with 18 bases between. The germline V gene encodes CDR1 SEHNR and CDR2 FQNEAQ (reference sequence). CDR3 length: 15 amino acids. This clonotype was found once. Its antigen is undetermined. This chain joins TRBV7-9 and TRBJ2-3; maybe TRBD2 (6 bases). The TCR sequence derives from a man aged 30 to 39 in good health. The sample was blood. CDR3 loop: CASRRAGGNRDTQYF. DNA of the CDR3: TGTGCCAGCAGGCGCGCCGGCGGGAATCGAGATACGCAGTATTTT.